One sample yielded the 16 T cell receptor beta chains listed below, sequenced in a study of blood T cells in healthy people across ages. Then a second PCR, running about 6 to 12 cycles, was carried out with a sample-barcoded 5' primer and a J-beta primer mix. TCRdb analysed the 5' RACE reads with MiXCR anew, one entry per CDR3 protein. The repertoire holds about 1,400,000 distinct CDR3 sequences, with about 40% as singletons. Sequencing was performed on blood. The receptors here all came from a woman aged 18-35 years in good health.

This clonotype came up a few times. The V gene is TRBV20-1, the J gene TRBJ1-5; perhaps TRBD1 as D (6 bases). The CDR3 extends over 16 amino acids. Trimming left V 0 bases short and J 7 bases short, with 19 bases between. Germline loops: CDR1 DFQATT, CDR2 SNEGSKA (reference sequence). CDR3 coding DNA: TGCAGTGCTAGAGATTTGGGGGTCATGGGGGGCCAGCCCCAGCATTTT. Amino acid sequence: CSARDLGVMGGQPQHF.

A note on this clonotype: The junction and the germline gene differ at one end; a read error may be behind it. J is TRBJ2-1 and V is TRBV5-1; D unresolved. Germline lookup yields CDR1 SGHRS and CDR2 YFSETQ. The length of the CDR3 is 14 residues. The CDR3 reads CASSLAPALDERFF. DNA of the CDR3: TGCGCCAGCAGCTTGGCGCCAGCCTTAGATGAGCGGTTCTTC.

The genes are TRBV20-1 and TRBJ2-7; no clear D. Germline V gene lookup returns CDR1 DFQATT and CDR2 SNEGSKA (reference sequence). V was cut by 7 bases and J by 5 bases, with 15 bases left in between. CDR3 length: 12 amino acids. CDR3 loop: CSVGGGSHEQYF. The CDR3 nucleotides are TGCAGTGTAGGTGGCGGTTCCCACGAGCAGTACTTC.

J is TRBJ1-1 and V is TRBV29-1; D uncertain. The CDR3 sequence is 13 residues long. Germline CDR1 and CDR2: SQVTM and ANQGSEA. V was pared by 3 bases and J by 5 bases, with 13 bases between. CDR3 DNA sequence: TGCAGCGTTGATGACCTCCTTGGGACTGAAGCTTTCTTT. Its protein is CSVDDLLGTEAFF. The full variable domain, with the rest looked up from reference TRBV29-1 and TRBJ1-1, is SAVISQKPSRDICQRGTSLTIQCQVDSQVTMMFWYRQQPGQSLTLIATANQGSEATYESGFVIDKFPISRPNLTFSTLTVSNMSPEDSSIYLCSVDDLLGTEAFFGQGTRLTVV.

This clonotype was seen more than once but under ten times. CDR3 residues: CSVEDVPARDGYTF. CDR3 sequence (DNA): TGCAGCGTTGAAGATGTACCTGCAAGGGATGGCTACACCTTC. The rearrangement joins TRBV29-1 to TRBJ1-2; no definite D call. Germline CDR1 SQVTM, CDR2 ANQGSEA. V was trimmed by 0 bases and J by 6 bases, leaving 14 bases between them. This CDR3 has 14 amino acids.

The chain joins TRBV7-2 to TRBJ2-3, with 13 bases fitting TRBD2. The length of the CDR3 is 18 residues. Germline loops: CDR1 SGHTA, CDR2 FQGNSA. J gave up 0 bases and V 5 bases, and 8 bases lay outside the gene matches. The CDR3 spells CASSLRTSGGHSTDTQYF. The CDR3 DNA reads as TGTGCCAGCAGCCTTCGGACTAGCGGGGGCCATAGCACAGATACGCAGTATTTT. Full variable domain (missing parts from reference TRBV7-2 and TRBJ2-3): GAGVSQSPSNKVTEKGKDVELRCDPISGHTALYWYRQSLGQGLEFLIYFQGNSAPDKSGLPSDRFSAERTGGSVSTLTIQRTQQEDSAVYLCASSLRTSGGHSTDTQYFGPGTRLTVL.

The V call is TRBV12-3 or TRBV12-4, the J call TRBJ2-3; maybe TRBD2 (6 bases). CDR3 size: 14 residues. Deletions cut 7 bases from V and 2 bases from J, with 13 bases between. CDR3 loop: CASTRGLLTDTQYF. CDR3 sequence (DNA): TGTGCCAGCACCCGGGGACTGCTCACAGATACGCAGTATTTT.

Many counts were recorded for this clonotype. The J gene is TRBJ2-1, the V gene TRBV7-2, with 8 bases identical to TRBD2. J gave up 4 bases and V 3 bases, and 5 bases lay outside the gene matches. The CDR3 is 15 amino acids. Per the germline V gene, CDR1 is SGHTA and CDR2 is FQGNSA. The CDR3 reads CASSFSAGGYNEQFF. The CDR3 bases are TGTGCCAGCAGCTTCAGCGCGGGGGGTTACAATGAGCAGTTCTTC.

This rearrangement joins TRBV5-1 to TRBJ2-1; 8 nucleotides match TRBD2. The CDR3 extends over 16 amino acids. CDR1 and CDR2 from the germline V gene are SGHRS and YFSETQ. The ends lost 0 bases at V and 0 bases at J; junction bases unmatched: 2. The CDR3 sequence is CASSLGRGGSYNEQFF. CDR3 in DNA: TGCGCCAGCAGCTTGGGTCGGGGGGGCTCCTACAATGAGCAGTTCTTC.

CDR3: CAWGPQGFYGYTF. CDR3 DNA sequence: TGTGCCTGGGGACCACAGGGGTTCTATGGCTACACCTTC. V and J are TRBV30 and TRBJ1-2; 7 nucleotides line up with TRBD1. This CDR3 is 13 amino acids long. Losses at the gene ends were 5 bases for V and 4 bases for J; bases not matched to a gene: 7. Germline CDR1 is GTSNPN and CDR2 is SVGIG (reference sequence).

This clonotype was seen a few times. The chain joins TRBV27 to TRBJ2-4, with D possibly being TRBD1 (6 bases). TRBJ2-7 matches the DNA end more closely, so the J call is doubtful. The CDR3 runs to 13 residues. Germline CDR1 MNHEY, CDR2 SMNVEV (reference sequence). The CDR3 coding sequence is TGTGCCAGCAGTTGGGGGCGTGAGTACGAGCAGTACTTC. Residues: CASSWGREYEQYF.

This clonotype was seen repeatedly, ten times or more. V is TRBV5-1 and J is TRBJ2-3, with TRBD2 matching over 10 bases. The ends lost 4 bases at V and 2 bases at J; junction bases unmatched: 4. Per germline, CDR1 SGHRS and CDR2 YFSETQ. This CDR3 is built from 15 residues. CDR3 DNA sequence: TGCGCCAGCAGCCCTAGCGGGGGCTACACAGATACGCAGTATTTT. This gives the protein CASSPSGGYTDTQYF.

In its sample, this clonotype was seen a few times. The rearrangement uses TRBV27 and TRBJ1-2; no clear D gene. CDR3 length equals 17 residues. Germline CDR1 and CDR2: MNHEY and SMNVEV (reference sequence). V lost 0 bases to trimming and J lost 3 bases, with 17 bases between them. The chain's CDR3 is CASSLSIAGVPYYGYTF. DNA for the CDR3: TGTGCCAGCAGTTTATCGATCGCAGGTGTACCGTACTATGGCTACACCTTC.

The chain couples TRBV5-1 to TRBJ2-1, with D possibly being TRBD1 (5 bases). The V gene lost 2 bases and the J gene lost 5 bases, with 14 bases spanning the gap. CDR3 length: 15 amino acids. The V gene's germline CDR1 is SGHRS and CDR2 YFSETQ. CDR3 bases: TGCGCCAGCAGCTTATACAGGTTGGGGAACAATGAGCAGTTCTTC. It codes for CASSLYRLGNNEQFF.

The rearrangement links TRBV5-1 to TRBJ2-1, with D uncertain. The CDR3 sequence is 12 residues long. V lost 3 bases and J 7 bases, leaving 8 bases between the germline ends. The germline gives CDR1 SGHRS, CDR2 YFSETQ. The CDR3 nucleotides are TGCGCCAGCAGCTGGGGAAAGAATGAGCAGTTCTTC. Its translation is CASSWGKNEQFF.

The chain employs TRBV7-2 and TRBJ2-1; 8 bases match TRBD1. V shed 4 bases, J shed 6 bases, and the junction held 8 bases outside the gene matches. This CDR3 comprises 15 residues. Per germline, CDR1 SGHTA and CDR2 FQGNSA. CDR3 region: CASSSTGAASNEQFF. The CDR3 DNA reads TGTGCCAGCAGCTCGACAGGGGCGGCCAGCAATGAGCAGTTCTTC.